The 22 T cell receptor beta chains presented below share a single source sample, sequenced in a study of blood T cell repertoires in COVID-19. Measured with immunoSEQ multiplex PCR; TCRdb has only the in-frame clones, and not every one. The sample holds 440,000 or so clones, about 91% seen once. The sequencing input was peripheral blood. The receptor set was obtained from a woman aged 40 to 55 with COVID-19, enrolled during active disease.

This chain uses TRBV5-4 with TRBJ2-3; possibly TRBD2 for D (5 bases). Between the trimmed V and J ends, which lost 2 bases and 0 bases, there was a span of 13 bases. The germline V gene has CDR1 SGHNT and CDR2 YYREEE (reference sequence). This CDR3 has 16 residues. Here the CDR3 DNA reads TGTGCCAGCAGCTTAATGGACTCATCTAGCACAGATACGCAGTATTTT. It translates to CASSLMDSSSTDTQYF.

The chain uses TRBV19 and TRBJ2-1; 7 bases align to TRBD2. The CDR3 extends over 15 amino acids. Germline V CDR1 and CDR2: LNHDA, SQIVND (reference sequence). J gave up 4 bases and V 6 bases, and 9 bases lay outside the gene matches. DNA of the CDR3: TGTGCCAGTAGGGCCGGGGGACTACCTTACAATGAGCAGTTCTTC. Encoded protein: CASRAGGLPYNEQFF. The entire variable domain, with the rest obtained from reference TRBV19 and TRBJ2-1, is as follows: DGGITQSPKYLFRKEGQNVTLSCEQNLNHDAMYWYRQDPGQGLRLIYYSQIVNDFQKGDIAEGYSVSREKKESFPLTVTSAQKNPTAFYLCASRAGGLPYNEQFFGPGTRLTVL.

The V gene is TRBV11-2, the J gene TRBJ1-1; a weak D match, TRBD1 (6 bases). Deletions cut 2 bases from V and 0 bases from J, with 13 bases between. This CDR3 has 16 amino acids. CDR1 is SGHAT and CDR2 is FQNNGV in the germline V gene. As DNA, the CDR3 is TGTGCCAGCAGCTTACCCGAGGACAGAGTGAACACTGAAGCTTTCTTT. This translates into CASSLPEDRVNTEAFF.

J is TRBJ1-5 and V is TRBV4-2; D remains ambiguous. Germline CDR1 LGHNA, CDR2 YNFKEQ. The CDR3 contains 13 residues. V was cut by 1 base and J by 6 bases, with 7 bases left in between. The DNA of the CDR3 is TGTGCCAGCAGCCAAGCTCCGGTTCAGCCCCAGCATTTT. It codes for CASSQAPVQPQHF.

This rearrangement joins TRBV6-5 to TRBJ2-7; TRBD2 matches at 7 bases. There are 15 residues in the CDR3. Trimming took 9 bases from V and 0 from J; bases not matched to a gene: 11. The germline V gene has CDR1 MNHEY and CDR2 SVGAGI. The CDR3 nucleotides are TGTGCCAGTAATTCCCGGCTAGCGGCCTCCTACGAGCAGTACTTC. This gives the protein CASNSRLAASYEQYF.

This rearrangement joins TRBV5-1 to TRBJ2-3; 15 bases agree with TRBD2. V lost 3 bases and J lost 0; bases outside the gene matches: 8. The germline V gene has CDR1 SGHRS and CDR2 YFSETQ. CDR3 length: 19 amino acids. The CDR3 DNA reads as TGCGCCAGCAGCTCGGGACTAGCGGGAGGAAAATCGAGCACAGATACGCAGTATTTT. It specifies CASSSGLAGGKSSTDTQYF.

This clone has only one observation. The chain joins TRBV11-2 to TRBJ2-7, with 10 bases identical to TRBD2. V dropped 5 bases and J dropped 3; count of bases not matched to a gene: 7. The CDR3 has 15 residues. The V gene's germline CDR1 is SGHAT and CDR2 FQNNGV. CDR3 sequence (DNA): TGTGCCAGCAGCCGCGGACTAGCGGAGGTCTACGAGCAGTACTTC. It encodes CASSRGLAEVYEQYF. Full variable domain (outside the CDR3, taken from reference TRBV11-2 and TRBJ2-7): EAGVAQSPRYKIIEKRQSVAFWCNPISGHATLYWYQQILGQGPKLLIQFQNNGVVDDSQLPKDRFSAERLKGVDSTLKIQPAKLEDSAVYLCASSRGLAEVYEQYFGPGTRLTVT.

The chain links TRBV27 to TRBJ1-2, with a possible D match to TRBD1 (6 bases). Trimming removed 3 bases from V and 1 base from J, with 12 bases in between. The germline V gene has CDR1 MNHEY and CDR2 SMNVEV (reference sequence). This CDR3 has 15 amino acids. The CDR3 coding sequence is TGTGCCAGCAGTTTCATCGCGGACAGTAACTATGGCTACACCTTC. Amino acid sequence: CASSFIADSNYGYTF.

This sequence joins TRBV28 and TRBJ1-6; maybe TRBD1 (6 bases). This CDR3 has 15 amino acids. Germline loops: CDR1 MDHEN, CDR2 SYDVKM. The ends were cut back, 7 bases at V and 10 bases at J, with 20 bases in the middle. The CDR3 nucleotides are TGTGCCAGCAATCCCCTCTCAGGGGAGAGCTCACCCCTCCACTTT. As protein: CASNPLSGESSPLHF.

The chain recombines TRBV4-3 with TRBJ1-1; the match to TRBD1 covers 7 bases. J gave up 0 bases and V 3 bases, and 1 base lay outside the gene matches. The V gene's germline CDR1 is LGHNA and CDR2 YSLEER. The CDR3 is 14 amino acids. The CDR3 is CASSQTGLNTEAFF. The CDR3 region has the DNA TGCGCCAGCAGCCAGACAGGGCTGAACACTGAAGCTTTCTTT.

J is TRBJ2-5 and V is TRBV6-5; maybe TRBD1 (6 bases). Trimming took off 6 bases at V and 1 base at J, with 9 bases between the two ends. Germline values: CDR1 MNHEY, CDR2 SVGAGI. The CDR3 sequence is 13 residues long. CDR3 sequence: CASSRTVQETQYF. The CDR3 DNA follows: TGTGCCAGCAGCAGGACAGTCCAAGAGACCCAGTACTTC.

The genes are TRBV5-1 and TRBJ2-7; 8 bases line up with TRBD1. The CDR3 contains 16 residues. Germline V gene data show CDR1 as SGHRS and CDR2 as YFSETQ. Unmatched junction bases numbered 10, after V lost 5 bases and J lost 0 bases. CDR3 nucleotide sequence: TGCGCCAGCAGTCAACAGGGGGGAATGAGCTCCTACGAGCAGTACTTC. Its protein is CASSQQGGMSSYEQYF.

The chain has TRBV9 and TRBJ1-3; no clear D gene. The CDR3 is made up of 18 amino acids. CDR1 SGDLS and CDR2 YYNGEE come from the germline V gene. Trimming left V 0 bases short and J 0 bases short, with 16 bases between. In DNA form, the CDR3 reads TGTGCCAGCAGCGTAGGGGTCGGTGGAGGGATCTCTGGAAACACCATATATTTT. Translating it yields CASSVGVGGGISGNTIYF.

This clone was seen a handful of times. This rearrangement joins TRBV28 to TRBJ1-4, with D perhaps matching TRBD1 (6 bases). This CDR3 comprises 16 residues. V shed 6 bases and J shed 0 bases, with 14 bases lying between them. CDR1 is MDHEN and CDR2 is SYDVKM in the germline V gene. The CDR3 sequence is CASSLTRTATNEKLFF. For the CDR3, the DNA is TGTGCCAGCAGCCTGACCAGGACAGCAACTAATGAAAAACTGTTTTTT.

As to this clone: In the same sample, other DNA sequences code for this CDR3. This chain connects TRBV28 to TRBJ1-2; TRBD1 is a possible D gene (5 bases). The germline V gene has CDR1 MDHEN and CDR2 SYDVKM. Trimming left V 3 bases short and J 2 bases short, with 7 bases between. This CDR3 is built from 13 residues. CDR3 residues: CASSFGGNYGYTF. In nucleotides, the CDR3 is TGTGCCAGCAGTTTTGGGGGGAACTATGGCTACACCTTC.

This chain joins TRBV5-1 and TRBJ2-7; TRBD2 is a possible D gene (5 bases). Looked up from germline, CDR1 is SGHRS and CDR2 is YFSETQ. This CDR3 has 14 amino acids. Trimming pared 1 base from V and 1 base from J, leaving 9 bases between. The CDR3: CASSLFWTSYEQYF. The CDR3 DNA reads as TGCGCCAGCAGCTTGTTTTGGACTTCCTACGAGCAGTACTTC. Full variable domain (missing parts from reference TRBV5-1 and TRBJ2-7): KAGVTQTPRYLIKTRGQQVTLSCSPISGHRSVSWYQQTPGQGLQFLFEYFSETQRNKGNFPGRFSGRQFSNSRSEMNVSTLELGDSALYLCASSLFWTSYEQYFGPGTRLTVT.

V gene TRBV5-4 combines with J gene TRBJ1-1; D gene ambiguous. In germline, CDR1 is SGHNT, CDR2 YYREEE (reference sequence). V lost 3 bases to trimming and J lost 7 bases, with 16 bases between them. This CDR3 has 14 residues. Here the CDR3 DNA reads TGTGCCAGCAGCTCCCCGACGCAGGTGATTGAAGCTTTCTTT. It specifies CASSSPTQVIEAFF.

The V and J genes are TRBV15 and TRBJ1-4; TRBD1 agrees at 9 bases. Germline lookup yields CDR1 LNHNV and CDR2 YYDKDF (reference sequence). V gave up 0 bases and J gave up 8 bases; unmatched junction bases: 4. The CDR3 runs 15 residues. CDR3 DNA: TGTGCCACCAGCAGAGATAGGACAGGGGAGGAAAAACTGTTTTTT. Protein: CATSRDRTGEEKLFF. Looking up the rest from reference TRBV15 and TRBJ1-4 gives the full variable domain: DAMVIQNPRYQVTQFGKPVTLSCSQTLNHNVMYWYQQKSSQAPKLLFHYYDKDFNNEADTPDNFQSRRPNTSFCFLDIRSPGLGDTAMYLCATSRDRTGEEKLFFGSGTQLSVL.

This chain uses TRBV2 with TRBJ2-2; no firm D call. The CDR3 is 13 residues long. From germline, CDR1 is SNHLY and CDR2 FYNNEI. V lost 7 bases to trimming and J lost 6 bases, with 12 bases between them. The chain's CDR3 is CASKARVPGELFF. The CDR3 bases are TGTGCCAGCAAGGCCCGGGTCCCCGGGGAGCTGTTTTTT.

DNA of the CDR3: TGTGCCAGCAGCCCGACGACAGGATTAAACACTGAAGCTTTCTTT. It translates to CASSPTTGLNTEAFF. V gene TRBV28 combines with J gene TRBJ1-1; a possible D gene is TRBD1 (6 bases). The ends were cut back, 6 bases at V and 2 bases at J, with 16 bases in the middle. Per the germline V gene, CDR1 is MDHEN and CDR2 is SYDVKM. The CDR3 consists of 15 residues.

On this clone itself: An end of the junction differs from the germline gene, which may be a read error. The chain carries TRBV7-7 and TRBJ2-2; 9 positions agree with TRBD2. The germline CDR1 and CDR2 sequences are SSHAT and FNYEAQ (reference sequence). The CDR3 is 17 residues long. In nucleotides, the CDR3 is TGTGCTAGCAGCCCAGCGGGAGGAACGGGTATCACCGGGGAGCTGTTTTTT. Amino acid sequence: CASSPAGGTGITGELFF.

The chain uses TRBV10-3 and TRBJ1-2; 8 bases agree with TRBD1. The CDR3 is made up of 16 amino acids. The trim removed 3 bases at V and 4 bases at J, leaving 10 bases unmatched. Germline V gene data show CDR1 as ENHRY and CDR2 as SYGVKD. The CDR3 coding sequence is TGTGCCATCAGTGACACCCGAATGGGACAGGCCTATGGCTACACCTTC. Translating gives CAISDTRMGQAYGYTF.